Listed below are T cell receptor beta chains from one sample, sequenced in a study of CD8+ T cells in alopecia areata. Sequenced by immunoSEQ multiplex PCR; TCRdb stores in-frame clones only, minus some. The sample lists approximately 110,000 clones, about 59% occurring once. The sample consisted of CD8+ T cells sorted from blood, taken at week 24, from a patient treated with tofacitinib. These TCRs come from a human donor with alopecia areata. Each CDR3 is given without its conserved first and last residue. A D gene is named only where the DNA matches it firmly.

cdr3_aa: ASTSGPTYEQY
d_call: TRBD2
v_call: TRBV5-1
j_call: TRBJ2-7

cdr3_aa: ASRWPSSYEQY
d_call: -
v_call: TRBV23-1
j_call: TRBJ2-7

cdr3_aa: ASSGMGQGWTEAF
d_call: TRBD1
v_call: TRBV7-9
j_call: TRBJ1-1

cdr3_aa: ASSQLSSYEQY
d_call: -
v_call: TRBV13
j_call: TRBJ2-7

cdr3_aa: ASSLYRGHYEQY
d_call: -
v_call: TRBV27
j_call: TRBJ2-7

cdr3_aa: ASSFGGSNQPQH
d_call: -
v_call: TRBV13
j_call: TRBJ1-5

cdr3_aa: ASSLSSGGIMGGEQY
d_call: -
v_call: TRBV13
j_call: TRBJ2-7

cdr3_aa: ASSHDGGTGELF
d_call: -
v_call: TRBV6-6
j_call: TRBJ2-2

cdr3_aa: SVDRQGAFETQY
d_call: TRBD1
v_call: TRBV29-1
j_call: TRBJ2-5

cdr3_aa: ASSTPGLGAEETQY
d_call: TRBD2
v_call: TRBV5-6
j_call: TRBJ2-5

cdr3_aa: AWDTGNTIY
d_call: -
v_call: TRBV30
j_call: TRBJ1-3

cdr3_aa: ASSLTSGYT
d_call: -
v_call: TRBV5-6
j_call: TRBJ1-2

cdr3_aa: ASSQDKHDGTDTQY
d_call: -
v_call: TRBV4-2
j_call: TRBJ2-3

cdr3_aa: ASSIVRDHEQY
d_call: -
v_call: TRBV19
j_call: TRBJ2-7

cdr3_aa: ASSEEVGNYGYT
d_call: -
v_call: TRBV6-1
j_call: TRBJ1-2

cdr3_aa: ASSPGLAGGYEQY
d_call: TRBD2
v_call: TRBV7-9
j_call: TRBJ2-7

cdr3_aa: ASSLTGTTGELF
d_call: -
v_call: TRBV7-3
j_call: TRBJ2-2

cdr3_aa: ASSTQDGRTDTQY
d_call: -
v_call: TRBV27
j_call: TRBJ2-3

cdr3_aa: ASSLDRGYEQY
d_call: TRBD1
v_call: TRBV2
j_call: TRBJ2-7

cdr3_aa: ASSLLALDNYGYT
d_call: -
v_call: TRBV5-5
j_call: TRBJ1-2

cdr3_aa: ASSAPYGETQY
d_call: -
v_call: TRBV9
j_call: TRBJ2-5

cdr3_aa: ASSLRGARYGYT
d_call: -
v_call: TRBV13
j_call: TRBJ1-2

cdr3_aa: ASSDDRVTGELF
d_call: -
v_call: TRBV10-2
j_call: TRBJ2-2

cdr3_aa: ASSPGTDNEQF
d_call: TRBD1
v_call: TRBV7-9
j_call: TRBJ2-1

cdr3_aa: ASSLTRKEEQF
d_call: -
v_call: TRBV7-9
j_call: TRBJ2-1

cdr3_aa: ASSLRGYSYNEQF
d_call: -
v_call: TRBV5-6
j_call: TRBJ2-1

cdr3_aa: ASSQEWAGPTDTQY
d_call: -
v_call: TRBV4-3
j_call: TRBJ2-3

cdr3_aa: ASNDYEQF
d_call: -
v_call: TRBV2
j_call: TRBJ2-1

cdr3_aa: ASSEGISYEQY
d_call: -
v_call: TRBV6-1
j_call: -

cdr3_aa: ASSLVRGGTYNEQF
d_call: TRBD2
v_call: TRBV7-2
j_call: TRBJ2-1

cdr3_aa: ASSPGGGSNQPQH
d_call: TRBD1
v_call: TRBV27
j_call: TRBJ1-5

cdr3_aa: ASSQPFGGGTNYNEQF
d_call: TRBD2
v_call: TRBV4-2
j_call: TRBJ2-1

cdr3_aa: AWKLGLHASYEQY
d_call: -
v_call: TRBV30
j_call: TRBJ2-7

cdr3_aa: SVDLGGNQPQH
d_call: -
v_call: TRBV29-1
j_call: TRBJ1-5

cdr3_aa: ASSPLGETQY
d_call: -
v_call: TRBV6-5
j_call: TRBJ2-5

cdr3_aa: ASSARVRNTEAF
d_call: -
v_call: TRBV6-1
j_call: TRBJ1-1

cdr3_aa: ASSRQGSQNEKLF
d_call: -
v_call: TRBV6-5
j_call: TRBJ1-4

cdr3_aa: ASSLNARGGEQY
d_call: -
v_call: TRBV27
j_call: TRBJ2-7

cdr3_aa: ASSRTGTGTYEQY
d_call: -
v_call: TRBV21-1
j_call: TRBJ2-7

cdr3_aa: AWSNPSGRPSEAF
d_call: -
v_call: TRBV30
j_call: TRBJ1-1

cdr3_aa: ASSQDRGVITEAF
d_call: -
v_call: TRBV14
j_call: TRBJ1-1

cdr3_aa: ASSSITPGTLH
d_call: -
v_call: TRBV27
j_call: TRBJ1-6

cdr3_aa: ASSFPLNTEAF
d_call: -
v_call: TRBV7-9
j_call: TRBJ1-1

cdr3_aa: AWRGAAGANSPLH
d_call: -
v_call: TRBV30
j_call: TRBJ1-6

cdr3_aa: ASSPYPVSGEWETQY
d_call: TRBD2
v_call: TRBV11-2
j_call: TRBJ2-5

cdr3_aa: ASSMTGGTDTQY
d_call: -
v_call: TRBV7-2
j_call: TRBJ2-3

cdr3_aa: ASSLGVVRGGIQTQY
d_call: TRBD2
v_call: TRBV7-8
j_call: TRBJ2-5

cdr3_aa: ASSSSDRRYNSPLH
d_call: TRBD1
v_call: TRBV7-9
j_call: TRBJ1-6

cdr3_aa: ASSGEDRYYEQY
d_call: -
v_call: TRBV2
j_call: TRBJ2-7